Presented here are 2 T cell receptor beta chains from one specimen sequenced in a study of blood T cell repertoires in COVID-19. Profiling relied on immunoSEQ multiplex PCR, and the TCRdb table lists in-frame clones only, not all of them. The sample carries approximately 150,000 clones, around 81% recorded once. Material: peripheral blood. The receptors were sampled from a woman between 50 and 59 years old with acute or convalescent COVID-19.

The rearrangement joins TRBV7-9 to TRBJ1-3; a possible D gene is TRBD1 (6 bases). Germline loops: CDR1 SEHNR, CDR2 FQNEAQ (reference sequence). V was shortened by 5 bases and J by 0 bases, with 11 bases between the two germline ends. This CDR3 is built from 15 residues. The CDR3 DNA reads TGTGCCAGCAGCACTGACAGGAACTCTGGAAACACCATATATTTT. Protein product: CASSTDRNSGNTIYF.

The rearrangement uses TRBV9 and TRBJ1-2; TRBD1 might be the D (5 bases). This CDR3 is built from 13 residues. The ends were cut back, 0 bases at V and 8 bases at J, with 11 bases in the middle. Per germline, CDR1 SGDLS and CDR2 YYNGEE. This chain's CDR3 is CASSVDRHRGYTF. The CDR3 DNA follows: TGTGCCAGCAGCGTAGATAGGCACAGGGGCTACACCTTC.